These 9 T cell receptor beta chains came from one sample sequenced in a study of cytomegalovirus exposure and HLA in healthy donors. Amplification used 60 Vbeta primers and 13 Jbeta primers. Assay used: immunoSEQ multiplex PCR; TCRdb lists only in-frame clones, some missing. The sample lists about 210,000 clones, around 79% occurring once. Input material: PBMCs. The receptors stem from a male donor in good health and CMV-seronegative.

CDR3 in DNA: TGTGCCAGCAGCTTTATCGATGCGGGTGGGAATGAGCAGTTCTTC. Its translation: CASSFIDAGGNEQFF. The chain joins TRBV11-2 to TRBJ2-1, with a tentative D call TRBD2 (5 bases). V lost 3 bases and J 7 bases, leaving 16 bases between the germline ends. This CDR3 spans 15 amino acids. Germline V gives CDR1 SGHAT, CDR2 FQNNGV.

V and J are TRBV5-1 and TRBJ2-2; no definite D call. The CDR3 totals 12 residues. Germline loops: CDR1 SGHRS, CDR2 YFSETQ. Deletions cut 2 bases from V and 5 bases from J, with 4 bases between. CDR3 nucleotides: TGCGCCAGCAGCTTTCCGACCGGGGAGCTGTTTTTT. Encoded protein: CASSFPTGELFF.

This clone was seen a few times. The genes are TRBV5-1 and TRBJ2-2; D not resolved. CDR3 length: 15 amino acids. Trimming cost V 4 bases and J 6 bases, with 16 bases left between them. CDR1 and CDR2 (germline): SGHRS, YFSETQ. The CDR3 bases are TGCGCCAGCAGCCCCGGCAGGTCTAACCCCGGGGAGCTGTTTTTT. Translation gives CASSPGRSNPGELFF. Full variable domain (rest looked up from reference TRBV5-1 and TRBJ2-2): KAGVTQTPRYLIKTRGQQVTLSCSPISGHRSVSWYQQTPGQGLQFLFEYFSETQRNKGNFPGRFSGRQFSNSRSEMNVSTLELGDSALYLCASSPGRSNPGELFFGEGSRLTVL.

The J gene is TRBJ2-7, the V gene TRBV9; a possible D gene is TRBD1 (6 bases). This CDR3 is 14 amino acids long. Trimming took off 0 bases at V and 4 bases at J, with 11 bases between the two ends. The V gene's germline CDR1 is SGDLS and CDR2 YYNGEE. CDR3 loop: CASSVEGRGYEQYF. CDR3 coding DNA: TGTGCCAGCAGCGTAGAGGGCAGGGGTTACGAGCAGTACTTC. The whole variable domain, filled in from reference TRBV9 and TRBJ2-7, reads DSGVTQTPKHLITATGQRVTLRCSPRSGDLSVYWYQQSLDQGLQFLIQYYNGEERAKGNILERFSAQQFPDLHSELNLSSLELGDSALYFCASSVEGRGYEQYFGPGTRLTVT.

V usage is TRBV5-6 and J usage is TRBJ2-3; TRBD1 matches 7 bases. Germline V gene data show CDR1 as SGHDT and CDR2 as YYEEEE. V dropped 6 bases and J dropped 2; count of bases not matched to a gene: 9. The CDR3 is made up of 15 amino acids. The CDR3 protein is CASTSWDRATDTQYF. In DNA, the CDR3 is TGTGCCAGCACGTCATGGGACAGAGCCACAGATACGCAGTATTTT.

The genes are TRBV9 and TRBJ1-2, with no clear D. This CDR3 is built from 12 residues. Germline lookup yields CDR1 SGDLS and CDR2 YYNGEE. V was shortened by 3 bases and J by 5 bases, with 8 bases between the two germline ends. CDR3 sequence reads: CASSAGGYGYTF. CDR3 nucleotide sequence: TGTGCCAGCAGCGCCGGAGGTTATGGCTACACCTTC.

Only one count was recorded for this clone. The rearrangement links TRBV7-2 to TRBJ1-3, with TRBD1 identical over 8 bases. The CDR3 runs 18 residues. Losses at the gene ends were 5 bases for V and 0 bases for J; bases not matched to a gene: 12. The V gene's germline CDR1 is SGHTA and CDR2 FQGNSA. CDR3 DNA: TGTGCCAGCAGCGAGGACCGACAGGGGACGATCTCTGGAAACACCATATATTTT. As protein: CASSEDRQGTISGNTIYF.

Only one count was recorded for this clone. The rearrangement joins TRBV28 to TRBJ1-1, with TRBD1 identical over 7 bases. V lost 5 bases to trimming and J lost 0 bases; unmatched junction nucleotides: 12. This CDR3 has 17 residues. Germline assignment: CDR1 MDHEN and CDR2 SYDVKM. CDR3 nucleotides: TGTGCCAGCAGTGGGGGTTGGGACAGCGATATGAACACTGAAGCTTTCTTT. Protein: CASSGGWDSDMNTEAFF.

The chain combines TRBV14 with TRBJ2-7; 7 nucleotides line up with TRBD1. J lost 0 bases, V lost 4 bases, and 12 bases had no gene match. This CDR3 region has 17 residues. In germline, CDR1 is SGHDN, CDR2 FVKESK. The CDR3 loop is CASSLGKPGQASYEQYF. The DNA of the CDR3 is TGTGCCAGCAGCCTCGGGAAGCCAGGACAGGCCTCCTACGAGCAGTACTTC.